The 10 T cell receptor beta chains in this list originate from one sample, sequenced in a study of blood T cell repertoires in COVID-19. Here immunoSEQ multiplex PCR was the method, and the copy in TCRdb shows in-frame clones only, minus some. The table shows under 90,000 clones, with around 83% occurring only once. The specimen was peripheral blood. All receptors come from a man older than 75 with acute or convalescent COVID-19.

The chain links TRBV2 to TRBJ1-5; 8 positions agree with TRBD1. The V gene's germline CDR1 is SNHLY and CDR2 FYNNEI. The CDR3 runs 15 residues. V was clipped by 2 bases and J by 3 bases; unmatched bases: 3. CDR3 DNA sequence: TGTGCCAGCAGTGAACGACAGGGGAACAATCAGCCCCAGCATTTT. This gives the protein CASSERQGNNQPQHF.

J is TRBJ1-2 and V is TRBV18; D gene uncertain. From germline, CDR1 is KGHSH and CDR2 LQKENI. The V end lost 0 bases, the J end lost 4 bases, and 9 bases lay between the germline ends. CDR3 length: 14 amino acids. Here the CDR3 reads CASSPPLEVYGYTF. The CDR3 nucleotides are TGTGCCAGCTCACCACCCCTTGAGGTCTATGGCTACACCTTC. The full variable domain, completed using reference TRBV18 and TRBJ1-2, is NAGVMQNPRHLVRRRGQEARLRCSPMKGHSHVYWYRQLPEEGLKFMVYLQKENIIDESGMPKERFSAEFPKEGPSILRIQQVVRGDSAAYFCASSPPLEVYGYTFGSGTRLTVV.

This clone came up once. V and J are TRBV2 and TRBJ2-7, with D possibly TRBD2 on 5 matching bases. V lost 7 bases to trimming and J lost 3 bases, with 16 bases between them. The CDR3 runs to 14 residues. Germline assignment: CDR1 SNHLY and CDR2 FYNNEI. The CDR3 sequence is CASTLDSRGYEQYF. The CDR3 DNA sequence: TGTGCCAGCACCCTGGACTCCCGTGGCTACGAGCAGTACTTC.

CDR3 region: CASSRRQGTIETQYF. The CDR3, as DNA: TGTGCCAGTAGCCGCAGACAGGGGACCATAGAGACCCAGTACTTC. The V gene is TRBV19, the J gene TRBJ2-5, with 8 bases that match TRBD1. Germline V gene data show CDR1 as LNHDA and CDR2 as SQIVND (reference sequence). The V gene end was trimmed by 6 bases and the J gene end by 4 bases; junction bases not matched to a gene: 10. CDR3 length: 15 amino acids. The full variable domain, completed using reference TRBV19 and TRBJ2-5, is DGGITQSPKYLFRKEGQNVTLSCEQNLNHDAMYWYRQDPGQGLRLIYYSQIVNDFQKGDIAEGYSVSREKKESFPLTVTSAQKNPTAFYLCASSRRQGTIETQYFGPGTRLLVL.

The chain employs TRBV24-1 and TRBJ1-4, with 7 bases aligning to TRBD1. Germline V CDR1 and CDR2: KGHDR, SFDVKD. The CDR3 is 13 amino acids. V lost 7 bases, J lost 10 bases, and 8 bases stayed unmatched. The CDR3 DNA follows: TGTGCCACCAGCGAGCCGAACAGGGGAAAACTGTTTTTT. Protein product: CATSEPNRGKLFF.

V and J are TRBV19 and TRBJ2-7; 7 bases fit TRBD1. From germline, CDR1 is LNHDA and CDR2 SQIVND (reference sequence). This CDR3 is built from 15 residues. The V gene end was trimmed by 1 base and the J gene end by 2 bases; junction bases not matched to a gene: 5. The CDR3 reads CASSIGGRGTYEQYF. The CDR3 DNA sequence: TGTGCCAGTAGTATAGGAGGCAGGGGGACCTACGAGCAGTACTTC.

The V gene is TRBV6-5, the J gene TRBJ1-1; tentatively, D is TRBD1 (5 bases). With 6 bases removed from V and 5 bases from J, the gap between germline ends came to 16 bases. Germline loops: CDR1 MNHEY, CDR2 SVGAGI. The CDR3 contains 14 residues. CDR3 region: CASSPGLQVTEAFF. The CDR3 DNA sequence: TGTGCCAGCAGCCCCGGGTTACAGGTAACTGAAGCTTTCTTT.

This chain uses TRBV5-1 with TRBJ2-7; 7 nucleotides align to TRBD2. The germline V gene encodes CDR1 SGHRS and CDR2 YFSETQ. V gave up 1 base and J gave up 1 base; unmatched junction bases: 2. This CDR3 has 14 residues. The CDR3 loop reads CASSLSGGSYEQYF. For the CDR3, the DNA is TGCGCCAGCAGCTTGTCGGGGGGATCCTACGAGCAGTACTTC.

The CDR3 nucleotides are TGTGCCAGCAGTTACTCTTCCCGCCGGGGGGCGATCTCTGGAAACACCATATATTTT. Its protein is CASSYSSRRGAISGNTIYF. J is TRBJ1-3 and V is TRBV6-2 or TRBV6-3; possibly TRBD1 for D (6 bases). Germline V CDR1 and CDR2: MNHEY, SVGEGT. CDR3 length: 19 amino acids. The V gene lost 0 bases and the J gene lost 0 bases, with 18 bases spanning the gap.

In its sample, this clone was seen once. This chain uses TRBV7-2 with TRBJ1-5; no clear D gene. The CDR3 spans 13 residues. The germline V gene has CDR1 SGHTA and CDR2 FQGNSA. Trimming left V 2 bases short and J 4 bases short, with 6 bases between. CDR3 sequence (DNA): TGTGCCAGCAGCTTAAAGGAGAATCAGCCCCAGCATTTT. Translation gives CASSLKENQPQHF.